These 14 T cell receptor beta chains share one sample of origin, sequenced in a study of human T cells and chemical hapten exposure. One entry per CDR3 protein results from TCRdb running MiXCR on the RACE reads. Among around 200,000 distinct CDR3 sequences listed, about 25% were seen once. The time point: patch test 3, about 24 weeks after DPC sensitization. Treatment specified: therapeutic diphenylcyclopropenone sensitization with weekly scalp DPC. This specimen consisted of whole blood, obtained in connection with sensitization to the hapten diphenylcyclopropenone (DPC). These receptors were collected from a woman aged 40 to 50 with alopecia areata. Some clones in this sample may be carry-over from other donors' samples.

The CDR3 protein is CSVRTDLNQPQHF. CDR3 bases: TGCAGCGTTCGGACGGACCTCAATCAGCCCCAGCATTTT. This chain uses TRBV29-1 with TRBJ1-5, with D hard to call. Germline V gives CDR1 SQVTM, CDR2 ANQGSEA. With 5 bases removed from V and 3 bases from J, the gap between germline ends came to 11 bases. The CDR3 loop spans 13 amino acids.

This clonotype was found a few times. The gene calls are TRBV7-9 and TRBJ2-5; D is ambiguous. The V and J ends lost 2 bases and 4 bases respectively, with 5 bases between them. This CDR3 comprises 12 residues. Germline-derived CDR1 and CDR2 are SEHNR and FQNEAQ (reference sequence). CDR3 nucleotide sequence: TGTGCCAGCAGCTTAAGGGCAGAGACCCAGTACTTC. Translation gives CASSLRAETQYF.

The chain combines TRBV7-2 with TRBJ2-2; TRBD1 is a possible D gene (5 bases). V lost 2 bases and J 2 bases, leaving 9 bases between the germline ends. There are 15 residues in the CDR3. Germline CDR1 is SGHTA and CDR2 is FQGNSA. DNA for the CDR3: TGTGCCAGCAGCTTAAGACAGTTAAACACCGGGGAGCTGTTTTTT. It translates to CASSLRQLNTGELFF.

The rearrangement links TRBV7-2 to TRBJ1-5, with D hard to call. The germline CDR1 and CDR2 sequences are SGHTA and FQGNSA. V lost 5 bases and J 9 bases, leaving 11 bases between the germline ends. This CDR3 is built from 12 residues. Written as DNA, the CDR3 is TGTGCCAGCAGCGTTGGTTGGGGGCCCCAGCATTTT. Encoded protein: CASSVGWGPQHF. The full variable domain, completed using reference TRBV7-2 and TRBJ1-5, is GAGVSQSPSNKVTEKGKDVELRCDPISGHTALYWYRQSLGQGLEFLIYFQGNSAPDKSGLPSDRFSAERTGGSVSTLTIQRTQQEDSAVYLCASSVGWGPQHFGDGTRLSIL.

CDR3 nucleotide sequence: TGTGCCAGCAGCGGGAACAGGGGGGACACTGAAGCTTTCTTT. It yields the protein CASSGNRGDTEAFF. The chain links TRBV6-2 or TRBV6-3 to TRBJ1-1; 8 bases line up with TRBD1. The CDR3 spans 14 residues. V lost 6 bases and J lost 3; bases outside the gene matches: 6. Germline V gene lookup returns CDR1 MNHEY and CDR2 SVGEGT.

This clonotype was seen more than once but under ten times. The CDR3 sequence is CSVERGGGREQYF. The CDR3 coding sequence is TGCAGCGTTGAACGAGGAGGGGGCCGGGAGCAGTACTTC. V usage is TRBV29-1 and J usage is TRBJ2-7; D is possibly TRBD1 (7 bases). Germline CDR1 SQVTM, CDR2 ANQGSEA. V lost 2 bases and J 7 bases, leaving 15 bases between the germline ends. The CDR3 extends over 13 amino acids.

The chain couples TRBV5-1 to TRBJ2-1; D call uncertain. The V gene's germline CDR1 is SGHRS and CDR2 YFSETQ. The V and J ends lost 0 bases and 1 base respectively, with 5 bases between them. The length of the CDR3 is 14 residues. The CDR3: CASSLGASYNEQFF. The CDR3 bases are TGCGCCAGCAGCTTGGGAGCGTCCTACAATGAGCAGTTCTTC.

The chain has TRBV2 and TRBJ1-6, with a possible D match to TRBD1 (5 bases). The V gene lost 6 bases and the J gene lost 7 bases, with 13 bases spanning the gap. The CDR3 extends over 14 amino acids. The germline V gene has CDR1 SNHLY and CDR2 FYNNEI. The CDR3 DNA reads as TGTGCCAGCAGCGCGGAACAGGCGAATTCACCCCTCCACTTT. Protein sequence: CASSAEQANSPLHF.

This clonotype was detected only a few times. The chain recombines TRBV2 with TRBJ2-2; D not certain. The V and J ends lost 2 bases and 6 bases respectively, with 7 bases between them. Germline-derived CDR1 and CDR2 are SNHLY and FYNNEI. The CDR3 consists of 13 residues. This chain's CDR3 is CASSERGAGELFF. The DNA for the CDR3 is TGTGCCAGCAGTGAAAGAGGTGCCGGGGAGCTGTTTTTT.

This clonotype was observed many times. The CDR3: CASSHGDSQLQETQYF. The DNA for the CDR3 is TGTGCCAGCAGCCACGGGGACAGCCAATTACAAGAGACCCAGTACTTC. V is TRBV3-1 and J is TRBJ2-5; 7 bases fit TRBD1. V lost 3 bases and J lost 2; bases outside the gene matches: 9. The CDR3 extends over 16 amino acids. The germline V gene encodes CDR1 LGHDT and CDR2 YNNKEL (reference sequence).

This clonotype was recorded at least ten times. The rearrangement links TRBV28 to TRBJ2-1; 9 bases agree with TRBD2. The V and J ends lost 3 bases and 4 bases, in that order; junction bases with no gene match: 1. The CDR3 contains 14 residues. Germline V gives CDR1 MDHEN, CDR2 SYDVKM. Here the CDR3 reads CASSFTSGYNEQFF. The DNA for the CDR3 is TGTGCCAGCAGTTTCACTAGCGGGTACAATGAGCAGTTCTTC.

This chain links TRBV6-5 with TRBJ2-5; D may be TRBD2 (6 bases). The CDR3 contains 12 residues. Trimming pared 5 bases from V and 4 bases from J, leaving 8 bases between. CDR1 is MNHEY and CDR2 is SVGAGI in the germline V gene. The CDR3 here is CASSGTLETQYF. The CDR3 bases are TGTGCCAGCAGTGGGACTTTAGAGACCCAGTACTTC.

This clonotype was observed a handful of times. Written as DNA, the CDR3 is TGTGCCAGCAGCGCCCGAACAGGGGGGTACGAGCAGTACTTC. The encoded protein is CASSARTGGYEQYF. This chain links TRBV9 with TRBJ2-7, with 8 bases identical to TRBD1. Trimming at V came to 3 bases and at J to 4 bases, leaving 6 bases not matched to a gene. From germline, CDR1 is SGDLS and CDR2 YYNGEE. The CDR3 totals 14 residues.

This chain uses TRBV6-5 with TRBJ1-4; TRBD1 agrees at 9 bases. Germline V gene data show CDR1 as MNHEY and CDR2 as SVGAGI. This CDR3 contains 16 residues. V gave up 5 bases and J gave up 8 bases; unmatched junction bases: 12. The CDR3 spells CASSPHRGQLVEKLFF. In DNA form, the CDR3 reads TGTGCCAGCAGTCCTCACAGGGGGCAGCTAGTCGAAAAACTGTTTTTT.